These T cell receptor beta chains were read from a single sample in a study of beta chain features in type 1 diabetes. Assay used: immunoSEQ multiplex PCR; TCRdb lists only in-frame clones, some missing. The data show hundreds of thousands of clones, with around 15% seen just once and 0.02% to 0.025% held by the top ten. The sequenced material came from naive CD4+ T cells from blood. These receptors were collected from a young man with type 1 diabetes. Both conserved end residues are part of each CDR3. The D gene is left open where the match is weak. Only some rows state a clone size, as once, few, many or a class for expanded clones.

clone size: few
V gene: TRBV29-1
J gene: TRBJ1-1
CDR3 length: 14
D gene: .
CDR3 protein: CSVVNRAADTEAFF
CDR3 DNA: TGCAGCGTCGTCAACAGGGCGGCGGACACTGAAGCTTTCTTT

clone size: .
V gene: TRBV29-1
J gene: TRBJ1-6
CDR3 length: 13
D gene: .
CDR3 protein: CSARMSYNSPLHF
CDR3 DNA: TGCAGCGCTAGAATGTCCTATAATTCACCCCTCCACTTT

clone size: few
V gene: TRBV18
J gene: TRBJ2-7
CDR3 length: 13
D gene: .
CDR3 protein: CASSPGPYYEQYF
CDR3 DNA: TGTGCCAGCTCACCAGGGCCCTACTACGAGCAGTACTTC

clone size: .
V gene: TRBV5-4
J gene: TRBJ1-2
CDR3 length: 14
D gene: TRBD1
CDR3 protein: CASSGTGTGLGYTF
CDR3 DNA: TGTGCCAGCAGCGGGACCGGGACAGGGTTGGGCTACACCTTC

clone size: few
V gene: TRBV29-1
J gene: TRBJ2-1
CDR3 length: 12
D gene: TRBD1
CDR3 protein: CSVGQVLGEQFF
CDR3 DNA: TGCAGCGTGGGACAGGTGTTGGGTGAGCAGTTCTTC

clone size: few
V gene: TRBV11-2
J gene: TRBJ2-1
CDR3 length: 16
D gene: TRBD2
CDR3 protein: CASSLTKLAGYNEQFF
CDR3 DNA: TGTGCCAGCAGCTTAACGAAGCTAGCGGGGTACAATGAGCAGTTCTTC

clone size: few
V gene: TRBV29-1
J gene: TRBJ1-2
CDR3 length: 9
D gene: .
CDR3 protein: CSVEKSYTF
CDR3 DNA: TGCAGCGTTGAGAAGAGCTACACCTTC

clone size: .
V gene: TRBV19
J gene: TRBJ2-7
CDR3 length: 14
D gene: .
CDR3 protein: CASSMRVRSYEQYF
CDR3 DNA: TGTGCCAGTAGTATGAGGGTACGTTCTTACGAGCAGTACTTC

clone size: few
V gene: TRBV15
J gene: TRBJ2-4
CDR3 length: 17
D gene: TRBD2
CDR3 protein: CATSARYLAGAGDIQYF
CDR3 DNA: TGTGCCACCAGCGCCCGTTACTTAGCGGGGGCCGGGGACATTCAGTACTTC

clone size: few
V gene: TRBV7-6
J gene: TRBJ1-6
CDR3 length: 14
D gene: .
CDR3 protein: CASRLGGVHSPLHF
CDR3 DNA: TGTGCCAGCAGGTTAGGGGGTGTTCATTCACCCCTCCACTTT

clone size: .
V gene: TRBV18
J gene: TRBJ2-1
CDR3 length: 18
D gene: TRBD2
CDR3 protein: CASLTLGTSDPPYNEQFF
CDR3 DNA: TGTGCCAGCTTAACCTTAGGGACTAGCGACCCACCCTACAATGAGCAGTTCTTC

clone size: few
V gene: TRBV29-1
J gene: TRBJ1-1
CDR3 length: 12
D gene: .
CDR3 protein: CSVAPGGTEAFF
CDR3 DNA: TGCAGCGTGGCCCCGGGGGGCACTGAAGCTTTCTTT

clone size: .
V gene: TRBV10-2
J gene: TRBJ2-1
CDR3 length: 16
D gene: TRBD2
CDR3 protein: CASSESMAGGAGEQFF
CDR3 DNA: TGCGCCAGCAGTGAGTCGATGGCGGGGGGCGCCGGTGAGCAGTTCTTC

clone size: few
V gene: TRBV5-6
J gene: TRBJ2-3
CDR3 length: 15
D gene: TRBD1
CDR3 protein: CASSATGDVTDTQYF
CDR3 DNA: TGTGCCAGCAGCGCGACAGGGGACGTGACAGATACGCAGTATTTT

clone size: .
V gene: TRBV11-2
J gene: TRBJ2-5
CDR3 length: 13
D gene: .
CDR3 protein: CASSGGHQETQYF
CDR3 DNA: TGTGCCAGCAGCGGGGGCCACCAAGAGACCCAGTACTTC

clone size: few
V gene: TRBV2
J gene: TRBJ1-2
CDR3 length: 13
D gene: .
CDR3 protein: CASSLDSVSGYTF
CDR3 DNA: TGTGCCAGCAGTTTGGACTCCGTGTCTGGCTACACCTTC

clone size: .
V gene: TRBV30
J gene: TRBJ2-3
CDR3 length: 11
D gene: .
CDR3 protein: CACRPRDTQYF
CDR3 DNA: TGTGCCTGCCGACCGCGAGATACGCAGTATTTT

clone size: few
V gene: TRBV30
J gene: TRBJ2-6
CDR3 length: 15
D gene: .
CDR3 protein: CAWSQGSSGANVLTF
CDR3 DNA: TGTGCCTGGAGCCAGGGGAGCTCTGGGGCCAACGTCCTGACTTTC

clone size: few
V gene: TRBV5-1
J gene: TRBJ2-3
CDR3 length: 16
D gene: TRBD2
CDR3 protein: CASSLEATSGTDTQYF
CDR3 DNA: TGCGCCAGCAGCTTGGAGGCGACTAGCGGAACAGATACGCAGTATTTT

clone size: few
V gene: TRBV9
J gene: TRBJ2-1
CDR3 length: 13
D gene: .
CDR3 protein: CASSRRGDNEQFF
CDR3 DNA: TGTGCCAGCAGCCGGAGGGGGGACAATGAGCAGTTCTTC

clone size: .
V gene: TRBV28
J gene: TRBJ1-6
CDR3 length: 12
D gene: .
CDR3 protein: CASNQRVSPLHF
CDR3 DNA: TGTGCCAGCAACCAGAGGGTTTCACCCCTCCACTTT

clone size: .
V gene: TRBV6-1
J gene: TRBJ1-1
CDR3 length: 13
D gene: .
CDR3 protein: CASSEDQNTEAFF
CDR3 DNA: TGTGCCAGCAGTGAAGACCAGAACACTGAAGCTTTCTTT

clone size: few
V gene: TRBV25-1
J gene: TRBJ2-4
CDR3 length: 16
D gene: .
CDR3 protein: CASRTGAGGGKNIQYF
CDR3 DNA: TGTGCCAGCAGGACGGGGGCCGGCGGGGGTAAAAACATTCAGTACTTC

clone size: few
V gene: TRBV18
J gene: TRBJ1-1
CDR3 length: 15
D gene: .
CDR3 protein: CASSVGGLSKTEAFF
CDR3 DNA: TGTGCCAGCTCCGTGGGAGGTCTCAGTAAAACTGAAGCTTTCTTT

clone size: once
V gene: TRBV27
J gene: TRBJ1-1
CDR3 length: 13
D gene: .
CDR3 protein: CASSLHRDSEAFF
CDR3 DNA: TGTGCCAGCAGTTTACACAGGGACTCTGAAGCTTTCTTT

clone size: few
V gene: TRBV11-2
J gene: TRBJ2-7
CDR3 length: 11
D gene: .
CDR3 protein: CASSQAYTEHF
CDR3 DNA: TGTGCCAGCAGCCAGGCGTACACAGAGCACTTC

clone size: few
V gene: TRBV27
J gene: TRBJ2-3
CDR3 length: 16
D gene: TRBD2
CDR3 protein: CASSLRSGAGTDTQYF
CDR3 DNA: TGTGCCAGCAGTTTACGAAGCGGGGCAGGCACAGATACGCAGTATTTT

clone size: .
V gene: TRBV10-1
J gene: TRBJ2-1
CDR3 length: 18
D gene: TRBD2
CDR3 protein: CASSESGDPSARYNEQFF
CDR3 DNA: TGCGCCAGCAGTGAGAGCGGGGACCCCTCCGCTAGGTACAATGAGCAGTTCTTC

clone size: few
V gene: TRBV4-1
J gene: TRBJ2-7
CDR3 length: 16
D gene: .
CDR3 protein: CASSQVGDKRHYEQYF
CDR3 DNA: TGCGCCAGCAGCCAAGTGGGGGATAAGCGGCACTACGAGCAGTACTTC

clone size: .
V gene: TRBV9
J gene: TRBJ1-6
CDR3 length: 15
D gene: .
CDR3 protein: CASSVIGAPESPLHF
CDR3 DNA: TGTGCCAGCAGCGTCATCGGGGCCCCGGAATCACCCCTCCACTTT

clone size: few
V gene: TRBV2
J gene: TRBJ1-2
CDR3 length: 14
D gene: .
CDR3 protein: CASRWDPSSDGYTF
CDR3 DNA: TGTGCCAGCAGGTGGGACCCCTCCTCCGATGGCTACACCTTC

clone size: few
V gene: TRBV5-4
J gene: TRBJ2-1
CDR3 length: 13
D gene: .
CDR3 protein: CASSEGTYNEQFF
CDR3 DNA: TGTGCCAGCAGTGAGGGAACCTACAATGAGCAGTTCTTC

clone size: .
V gene: TRBV29-1
J gene: TRBJ1-5
CDR3 length: 13
D gene: .
CDR3 protein: CSGGDGRGWPQHF
CDR3 DNA: TGCAGTGGGGGGGACGGGCGCGGCTGGCCCCAGCATTTT

clone size: few
V gene: TRBV15
J gene: TRBJ2-1
CDR3 length: 15
D gene: .
CDR3 protein: CATSRDGGEFNEQFF
CDR3 DNA: TGTGCCACCAGCAGAGATGGAGGAGAATTCAATGAGCAGTTCTTC

clone size: few
V gene: TRBV7-9
J gene: TRBJ2-5
CDR3 length: 13
D gene: .
CDR3 protein: CASSLDGLETQYF
CDR3 DNA: TGTGCCAGCAGCTTAGATGGCTTGGAGACCCAGTACTTC

clone size: .
V gene: TRBV6-5
J gene: TRBJ1-1
CDR3 length: 14
D gene: .
CDR3 protein: CASSRDRQQPEAFF
CDR3 DNA: TGTGCCAGCAGCCGTGACAGGCAACAGCCTGAAGCTTTCTTT

clone size: few
V gene: TRBV5-6
J gene: TRBJ2-7
CDR3 length: 14
D gene: .
CDR3 protein: CASSRRDRTYEQYF
CDR3 DNA: TGTGCCAGCAGCCGAAGGGACCGAACCTACGAGCAGTACTTC